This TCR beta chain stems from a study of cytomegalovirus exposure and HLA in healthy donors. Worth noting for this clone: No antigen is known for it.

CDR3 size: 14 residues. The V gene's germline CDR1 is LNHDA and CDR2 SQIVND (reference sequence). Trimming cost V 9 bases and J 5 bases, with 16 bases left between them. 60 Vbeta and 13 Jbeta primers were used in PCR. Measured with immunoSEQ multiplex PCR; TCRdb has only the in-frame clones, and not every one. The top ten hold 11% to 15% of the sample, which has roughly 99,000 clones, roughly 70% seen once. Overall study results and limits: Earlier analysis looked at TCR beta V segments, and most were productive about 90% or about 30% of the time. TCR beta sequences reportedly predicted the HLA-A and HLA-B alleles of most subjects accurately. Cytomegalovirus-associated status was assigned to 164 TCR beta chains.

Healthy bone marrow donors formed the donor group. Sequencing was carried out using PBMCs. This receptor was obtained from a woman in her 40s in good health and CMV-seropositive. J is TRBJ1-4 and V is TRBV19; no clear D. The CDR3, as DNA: TGTGCCAGCCACCAGCGGACGTCGAATGAAAAACTGTTTTTT. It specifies CASHQRTSNEKLFF.